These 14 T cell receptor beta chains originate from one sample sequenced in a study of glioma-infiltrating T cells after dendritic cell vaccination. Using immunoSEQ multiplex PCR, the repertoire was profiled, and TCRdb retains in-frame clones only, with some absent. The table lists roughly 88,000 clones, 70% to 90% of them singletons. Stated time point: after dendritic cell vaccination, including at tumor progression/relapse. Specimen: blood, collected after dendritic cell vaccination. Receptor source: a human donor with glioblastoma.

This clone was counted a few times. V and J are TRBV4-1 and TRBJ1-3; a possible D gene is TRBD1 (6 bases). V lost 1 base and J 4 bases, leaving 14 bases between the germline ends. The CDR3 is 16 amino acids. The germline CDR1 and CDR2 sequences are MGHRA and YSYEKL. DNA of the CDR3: TGCGCCAGCAGCCAAGTTTTAGGGGGACACGGAAACACCATATATTTT. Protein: CASSQVLGGHGNTIYF.

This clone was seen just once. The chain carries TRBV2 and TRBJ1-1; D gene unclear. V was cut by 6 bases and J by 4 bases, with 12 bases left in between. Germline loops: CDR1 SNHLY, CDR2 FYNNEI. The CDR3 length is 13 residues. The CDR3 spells CASRVHGGTEAFF. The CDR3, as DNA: TGTGCCAGCAGGGTACATGGTGGCACTGAAGCTTTCTTT.

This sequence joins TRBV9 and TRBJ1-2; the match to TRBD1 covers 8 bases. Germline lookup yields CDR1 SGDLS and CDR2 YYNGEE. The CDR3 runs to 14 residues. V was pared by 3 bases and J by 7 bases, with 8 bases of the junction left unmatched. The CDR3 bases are TGTGCCAGCAGCGCTGGACAGGGTCGCGGTGGCTACACCTTC. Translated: CASSAGQGRGGYTF.

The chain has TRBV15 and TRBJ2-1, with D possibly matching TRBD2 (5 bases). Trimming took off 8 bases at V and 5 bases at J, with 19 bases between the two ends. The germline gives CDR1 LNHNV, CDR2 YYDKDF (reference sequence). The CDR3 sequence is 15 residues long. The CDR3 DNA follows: TGTGCCACCCGCGAGGGTGGCGGGCAGAACAATGAGCAGTTCTTC. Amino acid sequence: CATREGGGQNNEQFF.

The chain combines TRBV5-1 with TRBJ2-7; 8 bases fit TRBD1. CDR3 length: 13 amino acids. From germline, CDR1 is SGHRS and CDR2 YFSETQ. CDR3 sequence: CASSAEPGQVVSV. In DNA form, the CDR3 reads TGCGCCAGCAGCGCCGAACCGGGACAGGTCGTTTCCGTC.

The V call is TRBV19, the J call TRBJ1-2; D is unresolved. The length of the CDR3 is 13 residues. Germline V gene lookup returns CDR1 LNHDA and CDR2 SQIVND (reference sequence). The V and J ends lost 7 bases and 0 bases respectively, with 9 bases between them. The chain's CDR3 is CASTMGANYGYTF. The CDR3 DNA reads TGTGCCAGTACCATGGGAGCTAACTATGGCTACACCTTC.

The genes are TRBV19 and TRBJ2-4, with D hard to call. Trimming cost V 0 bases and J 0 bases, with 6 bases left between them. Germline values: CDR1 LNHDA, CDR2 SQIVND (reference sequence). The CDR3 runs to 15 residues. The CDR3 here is CASSIDPVAKNIQYF. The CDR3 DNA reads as TGTGCCAGTAGTATAGACCCTGTAGCCAAAAACATTCAGTACTTC.

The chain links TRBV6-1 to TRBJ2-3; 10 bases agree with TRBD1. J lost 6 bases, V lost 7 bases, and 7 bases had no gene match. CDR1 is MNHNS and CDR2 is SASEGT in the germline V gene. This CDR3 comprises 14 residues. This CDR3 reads CASTDRGRMDTQYF. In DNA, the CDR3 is TGTGCCAGCACCGACAGGGGGCGCATGGATACGCAGTATTTT.

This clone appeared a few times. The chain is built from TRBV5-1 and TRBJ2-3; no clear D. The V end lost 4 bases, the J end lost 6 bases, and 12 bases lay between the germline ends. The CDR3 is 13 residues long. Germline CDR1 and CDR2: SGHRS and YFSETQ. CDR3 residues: CASSPVLSDTQYF. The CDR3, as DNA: TGCGCCAGCAGCCCGGTCCTTAGCGATACGCAGTATTTT.

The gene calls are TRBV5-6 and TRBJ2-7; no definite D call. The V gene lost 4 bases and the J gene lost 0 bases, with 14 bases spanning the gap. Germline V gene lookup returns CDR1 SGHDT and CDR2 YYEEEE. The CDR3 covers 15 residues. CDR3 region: CASSVRSLSSYEQYF. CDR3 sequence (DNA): TGTGCCAGCAGCGTACGGTCTCTTAGCTCCTACGAGCAGTACTTC.

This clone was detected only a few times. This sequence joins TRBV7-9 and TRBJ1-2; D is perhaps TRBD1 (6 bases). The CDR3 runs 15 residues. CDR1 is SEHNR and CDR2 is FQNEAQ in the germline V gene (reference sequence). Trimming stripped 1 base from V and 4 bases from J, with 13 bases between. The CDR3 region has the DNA TGTGCCAGCAGCTTAGGCCGGGACAAGATCTATGGCTACACCTTC. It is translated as CASSLGRDKIYGYTF.

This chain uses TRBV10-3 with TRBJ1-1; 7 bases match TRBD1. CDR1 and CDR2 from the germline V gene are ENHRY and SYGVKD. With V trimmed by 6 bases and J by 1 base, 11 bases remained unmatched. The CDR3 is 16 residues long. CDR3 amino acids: CAISQKGQTSNTEAFF. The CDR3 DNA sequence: TGTGCCATCAGCCAGAAGGGACAGACCTCGAACACTGAAGCTTTCTTT.

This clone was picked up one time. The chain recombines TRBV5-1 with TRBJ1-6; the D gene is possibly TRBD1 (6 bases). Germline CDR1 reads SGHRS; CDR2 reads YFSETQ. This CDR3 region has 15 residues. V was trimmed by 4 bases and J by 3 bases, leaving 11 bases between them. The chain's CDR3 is CASSQGQHYNSPLHF. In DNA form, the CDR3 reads TGCGCCAGCAGCCAGGGACAACACTATAATTCACCCCTCCACTTT.

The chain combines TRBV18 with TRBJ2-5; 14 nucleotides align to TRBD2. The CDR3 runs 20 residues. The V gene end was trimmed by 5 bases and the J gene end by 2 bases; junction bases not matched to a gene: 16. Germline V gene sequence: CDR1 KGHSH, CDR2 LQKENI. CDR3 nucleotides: TGTGCCAGCTCAGCATCACTTCCGGGACTAGCGGGGGCCCAACAAGAGACCCAGTACTTC. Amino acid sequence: CASSASLPGLAGAQQETQYF.